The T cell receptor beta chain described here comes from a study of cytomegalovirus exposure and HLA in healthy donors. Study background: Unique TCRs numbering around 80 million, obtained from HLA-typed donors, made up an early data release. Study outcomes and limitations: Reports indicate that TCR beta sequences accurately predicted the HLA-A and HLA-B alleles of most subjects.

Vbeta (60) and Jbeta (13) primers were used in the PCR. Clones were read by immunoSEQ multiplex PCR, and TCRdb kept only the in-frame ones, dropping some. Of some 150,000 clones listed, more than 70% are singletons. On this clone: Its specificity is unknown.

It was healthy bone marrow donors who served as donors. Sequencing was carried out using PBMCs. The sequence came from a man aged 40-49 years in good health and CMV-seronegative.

The CDR3 region is CASSAGQGDSPLHF. DNA of the CDR3: TGTGCCAGCAGCGCGGGACAGGGGGACTCACCCCTCCACTTT. The genes are TRBV9 and TRBJ1-6; TRBD1 matches at 11 bases. The CDR3 is made up of 14 amino acids. The ends lost 3 bases at V and 10 bases at J; junction bases unmatched: 3. The germline CDR1 and CDR2 sequences are SGDLS and YYNGEE.